The 19 T cell receptor beta chains presented below share a single source sample, sequenced in a study of cytomegalovirus exposure and HLA in healthy donors. Primers for the PCR totalled 60 Vbeta and 13 Jbeta. The protocol was immunoSEQ multiplex PCR, while the TCRdb copy is restricted to in-frame clones and leaves out a portion. The table records around 140,000 clones, approximately 77% of them present only once. The sequencing sample was made of PBMCs. These TCRs come from a middle-aged woman in good health and CMV-seronegative.

J is TRBJ2-2 and V is TRBV7-3, with TRBD2 as a possible D gene (5 bases). The CDR3 loop spans 15 amino acids. The V gene's germline CDR1 is SGHTA and CDR2 FQGTGA. With 3 bases removed from V and 6 bases from J, the gap between germline ends came to 14 bases. CDR3 DNA sequence: TGTGCCAGCAGCTTTTCGGGATTTGACGCCGGGGAGCTGTTTTTT. Amino acids: CASSFSGFDAGELFF.

The chain recombines TRBV27 with TRBJ1-1; D is ambiguous. This CDR3 is 13 amino acids long. The germline CDR1 and CDR2 sequences are MNHEY and SMNVEV (reference sequence). Trimming stripped 2 bases from V and 7 bases from J, with 11 bases between. The CDR3 reads CASSLRDGGEAFF. CDR3 sequence (DNA): TGTGCCAGCAGTTTACGAGACGGAGGTGAAGCTTTCTTT.

The chain combines TRBV2 with TRBJ2-7; possibly TRBD2 for D (5 bases). The CDR3 sequence is 13 residues long. V was cut by 6 bases and J by 6 bases, with 15 bases left in between. The V gene's germline CDR1 is SNHLY and CDR2 FYNNEI. The CDR3 here is CASSQDLAREQYF. In DNA, the CDR3 is TGTGCCAGCAGCCAGGACTTAGCCCGCGAGCAGTACTTC.

This clone occurred a few times. V and J are TRBV15 and TRBJ1-1; D unresolved. The CDR3 spans 14 residues. Germline V lookup: CDR1 LNHNV, CDR2 YYDKDF (reference sequence). Trimming cost V 8 bases and J 2 bases, with 15 bases left between them. CDR3 amino acids: CATEYSTGNTEAFF. In nucleotides, the CDR3 is TGTGCCACCGAGTATTCGACGGGAAACACTGAAGCTTTCTTT.

The chain links TRBV6-1 to TRBJ1-1; D is undetermined. Germline CDR1 MNHNS, CDR2 SASEGT. Trimming took 5 bases from V and 5 from J, leaving 9 bases between them. The CDR3 runs to 12 residues. CDR3 nucleotides: TGTGCCAGCAGTCGGGAGCAGACTGAAGCTTTCTTT. This translates into CASSREQTEAFF.

This rearrangement joins TRBV4-1 to TRBJ2-1; 10 bases are a match to TRBD2. Germline lookup yields CDR1 MGHRA and CDR2 YSYEKL. The CDR3 consists of 19 residues. The V gene end was trimmed by 4 bases and the J gene end by 5 bases; junction bases not matched to a gene: 17. The CDR3 nucleotides are TGCGCCAGCAGCCCCTACCTAGCGGGGGCTCCTACGGGAGACAATGAGCAGTTCTTC. Translated: CASSPYLAGAPTGDNEQFF.

The chain combines TRBV6-1 with TRBJ1-3, with 10 bases identical to TRBD1. CDR1 is MNHNS and CDR2 is SASEGT in the germline V gene. The CDR3 totals 14 residues. Unmatched junction bases numbered 6, after V lost 6 bases and J lost 7 bases. CDR3 bases: TGTGCCAGCAGGTTTGGGACAGGGGCGAACACCATATATTTT. Translated, it gives CASRFGTGANTIYF.

This CDR3 is CASSPPGLSNEQFF. CDR3 nucleotides: TGCGCCAGCAGCCCTCCGGGACTGAGCAATGAGCAGTTCTTC. The rearrangement joins TRBV5-1 to TRBJ2-1, with D possibly TRBD2 on 6 matching bases. In germline, CDR1 is SGHRS, CDR2 YFSETQ. The CDR3 is 14 amino acids. Trimming removed 4 bases from V and 6 bases from J, with 14 bases in between.

The gene calls are TRBV25-1 and TRBJ2-1; TRBD1 aligns across 7 bases. Trimming cost V 10 bases and J 6 bases; bases outside gene matches: 6. CDR1 is MGHDK and CDR2 is SYGVNS in the germline V gene. The CDR3 length is 12 residues. CDR3 sequence (DNA): TGTGCCACCCGGGACAGAGGCAATGAGCAGTTCTTC. The encoded protein is CATRDRGNEQFF.

The chain couples TRBV28 to TRBJ1-5; 8 positions agree with TRBD1. The CDR3 has 15 amino acids. Germline CDR1 reads MDHEN; CDR2 reads SYDVKM. Trimming removed 5 bases from V and 9 bases from J; junction bases left unmatched: 12. CDR3 sequence (DNA): TGTGCCAGCAGTACGGCCGGGACAGGAGGCGGGCCCCAGCATTTT. As protein: CASSTAGTGGGPQHF.

The chain joins TRBV28 to TRBJ1-2; a possible D gene is TRBD1 (5 bases). Germline CDR1 is MDHEN and CDR2 is SYDVKM. Deletions cut 6 bases from V and 2 bases from J, with 16 bases between. The CDR3 runs to 15 residues. Written as DNA, the CDR3 is TGTGCCAGCAGCCGTAGGACAACCCAGAACTATGGCTACACCTTC. Translating gives CASSRRTTQNYGYTF.

The table lists this clone with a count of one. V and J are TRBV21-1 and TRBJ1-5. TRBV21-1 is recorded as a pseudogene. This CDR3 is built from 15 residues. The CDR3 sequence is CASTLMVRGNQPQHF. The CDR3 nucleotides are TGTGCCAGCACCCTAATGGTGAGGGGCAATCAGCCCCAGCATTTT.

The chain is built from TRBV25-1 and TRBJ2-1, with D possibly matching TRBD1 (6 bases). Per germline, CDR1 MGHDK and CDR2 SYGVNS. This CDR3 spans 15 amino acids. V was pared by 5 bases and J by 7 bases, with 18 bases between. The CDR3 is CASSPLTYDRNEQFF. DNA of the CDR3: TGTGCCAGCAGTCCGCTTACCTATGACAGGAATGAGCAGTTCTTC.

The V gene is TRBV2, the J gene TRBJ1-2, with TRBD1 matching 7 bases. Germline assignment: CDR1 SNHLY and CDR2 FYNNEI. The ends lost 8 bases at V and 0 bases at J; junction bases unmatched: 6. CDR3 length equals 14 residues. The CDR3 reads CASGGQTSNYGYTF. CDR3 in DNA: TGTGCCAGCGGGGGACAGACATCTAACTATGGCTACACCTTC. Using reference TRBV2 and TRBJ1-2 for the parts outside the CDR3, the full variable domain is EPEVTQTPSHQVTQMGQEVILRCVPISNHLYFYWYRQILGQKVEFLVSFYNNEISEKSEIFDDQFSVERPDGSNFTLKIRSTKLEDSAMYFCASGGQTSNYGYTFGSGTRLTVV.

The rearrangement joins TRBV6-5 to TRBJ2-1, with a weak D call TRBD1 (6 bases). Germline V gene sequence: CDR1 MNHEY, CDR2 SVGAGI. V dropped 6 bases and J dropped 1 base, with 10 bases sitting between them. The CDR3 runs to 14 residues. CDR3 protein: CASRLRGSYNEQFF. The CDR3 DNA reads as TGTGCCAGCAGGCTGAGGGGGTCCTACAATGAGCAGTTCTTC.

This rearrangement joins TRBV4-2 to TRBJ2-1, with 8 bases lining up with TRBD2. V lost 2 bases, J lost 4 bases, and 4 bases stayed unmatched. Germline lookup yields CDR1 LGHNA and CDR2 YNFKEQ. The CDR3 is made up of 15 amino acids. CDR3 loop: CASSQIAGWYNEQFF. CDR3 in DNA: TGTGCCAGCAGCCAAATAGCGGGGTGGTACAATGAGCAGTTCTTC.

This sequence joins TRBV6-1 and TRBJ1-5, with 10 bases identical to TRBD1. The CDR3 is 15 amino acids. V lost 6 bases, J lost 7 bases, and 9 bases stayed unmatched. Germline V gene lookup returns CDR1 MNHNS and CDR2 SASEGT. CDR3 region: CASRPSAGQGQPQHF. Written as DNA, the CDR3 is TGTGCCAGCAGGCCGTCCGCGGGACAGGGGCAGCCCCAGCATTTT.

The rearrangement links TRBV25-1 to TRBJ2-1; D perhaps matches TRBD1 (6 bases). Per germline, CDR1 MGHDK and CDR2 SYGVNS. The V end lost 3 bases, the J end lost 7 bases, and 22 bases lay between the germline ends. There are 17 residues in the CDR3. The CDR3 DNA is TGTGCCAGCAGTGACCTTACAAGACAGGTTATTGAAAATGAGCAGTTCTTC. Translated: CASSDLTRQVIENEQFF.

This sequence joins TRBV4-1 and TRBJ2-7; 8 nucleotides match TRBD2. The V gene's germline CDR1 is MGHRA and CDR2 YSYEKL. Trimming removed 3 bases from V and 2 bases from J; junction bases left unmatched: 3. The CDR3 totals 14 residues. The CDR3, as DNA: TGCGCCAGCAGCCACACTAGCGGACCCTACGAGCAGTACTTC. Amino acids: CASSHTSGPYEQYF.